These 5 T cell receptor beta chains came from one sample sequenced in a study of blood T cell repertoires in COVID-19. The repertoire was sequenced with immunoSEQ multiplex PCR; TCRdb's copy has only in-frame clones and lacks some. The data contain 130,000 or so clones, roughly 88% of them seen just once; the ten biggest clones take up less than 8%. What was sequenced was peripheral blood. Receptor source: a man aged 45 to 65 with acute or convalescent COVID-19.

The chain uses TRBV24-1 and TRBJ2-5, with D perhaps matching TRBD1 (6 bases). CDR1 and CDR2 (germline): KGHDR, SFDVKD. The length of the CDR3 is 15 residues. The V end was cut by 3 bases, the J end by 5 bases, with 15 bases between. DNA of the CDR3: TGTGCCACCAGTGATCCACAGGGCTTCAGGGAGACCCAGTACTTC. Amino acids: CATSDPQGFRETQYF.

The gene calls are TRBV11-2 and TRBJ2-7, with D possibly being TRBD1 (6 bases). CDR3 length: 15 amino acids. The V gene lost 1 base and the J gene lost 4 bases, with 14 bases spanning the gap. Germline V gene data show CDR1 as SGHAT and CDR2 as FQNNGV. The DNA of the CDR3 is TGTGCCAGCAGCTTAGTATCCCAGGGGTGGTACGAGCAGTACTTC. Protein sequence: CASSLVSQGWYEQYF.

The V gene is TRBV18, the J gene TRBJ1-5; TRBD1 is a possible D gene (6 bases). V lost 3 bases, J lost 6 bases, and 12 bases lay in between. CDR1 is KGHSH, CDR2 LQKENI, per germline. The CDR3 is 14 amino acids. Here the CDR3 DNA reads TGTGCCAGCTCACCGGGCCAGGGGCTTCAGCCCCAGCATTTT. It codes for CASSPGQGLQPQHF.

J is TRBJ2-2 and V is TRBV9; possibly TRBD2 for D (5 bases). Trimming removed 3 bases from V and 6 bases from J, with 12 bases in between. This CDR3 is built from 14 residues. Germline loops: CDR1 SGDLS, CDR2 YYNGEE. DNA of the CDR3: TGTGCCAGCAGCGCTAGCCTAGTCCCCGGGGAGCTGTTTTTT. Protein: CASSASLVPGELFF.

The V call is TRBV3-1 (or the pseudogene TRBV3-2), the J call TRBJ2-1, with a weak D call TRBD2 (5 bases). CDR3 length equals 20 residues. With 1 base removed from V and 1 base from J, the gap between germline ends came to 23 bases. Germline CDR1 reads LGHDT; CDR2 reads YNNKEL (reference sequence). The CDR3 protein is CASSQVGGAALRKSYNEQFF. The DNA for the CDR3 is TGTGCCAGCAGCCAAGTAGGTGGAGCGGCACTCCGAAAATCCTACAATGAGCAGTTCTTC.